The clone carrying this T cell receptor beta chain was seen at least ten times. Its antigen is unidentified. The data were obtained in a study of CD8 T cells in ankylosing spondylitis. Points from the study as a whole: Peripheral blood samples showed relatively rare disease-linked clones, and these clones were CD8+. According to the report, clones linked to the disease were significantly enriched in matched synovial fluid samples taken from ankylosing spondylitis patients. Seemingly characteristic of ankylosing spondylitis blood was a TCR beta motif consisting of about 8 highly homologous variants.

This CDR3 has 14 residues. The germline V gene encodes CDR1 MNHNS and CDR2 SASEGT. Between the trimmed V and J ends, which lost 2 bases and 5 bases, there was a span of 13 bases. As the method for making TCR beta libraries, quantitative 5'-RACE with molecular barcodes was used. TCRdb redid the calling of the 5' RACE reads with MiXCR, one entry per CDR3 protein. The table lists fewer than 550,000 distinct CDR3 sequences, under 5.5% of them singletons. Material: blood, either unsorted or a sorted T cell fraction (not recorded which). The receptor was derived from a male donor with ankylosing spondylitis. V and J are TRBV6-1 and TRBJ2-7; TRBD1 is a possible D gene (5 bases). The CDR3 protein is CASSERTPLNEQYF. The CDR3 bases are TGTGCCAGCAGTGAACGGACACCTTTGAACGAGCAGTACTTC.